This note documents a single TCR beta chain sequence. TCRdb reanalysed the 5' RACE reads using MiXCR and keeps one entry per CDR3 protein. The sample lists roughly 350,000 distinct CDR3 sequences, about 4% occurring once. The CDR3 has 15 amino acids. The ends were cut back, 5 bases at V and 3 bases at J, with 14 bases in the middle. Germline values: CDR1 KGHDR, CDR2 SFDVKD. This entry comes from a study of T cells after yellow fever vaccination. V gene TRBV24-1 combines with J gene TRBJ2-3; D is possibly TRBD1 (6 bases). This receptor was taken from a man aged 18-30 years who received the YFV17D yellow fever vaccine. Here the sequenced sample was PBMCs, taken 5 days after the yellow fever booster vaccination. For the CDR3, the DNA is TGTGCCACCAGTGTCGCGACAGGAGGAACAGATACGCAGTATTTT. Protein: CATSVATGGTDTQYF.